The text below deals with one TCR beta chain. Its matching antigen is unknown. The data belong to a study of B cell selection in AIRE deficiency. Overall study findings and caveats: Healthy donors alone shared more than 30% of thousands of Treg sequences; patients alone about 10%.

This table comes from immunoSEQ multiplex PCR, and its TCRdb copy is limited to in-frame clones, with some not included. This sample has tens of thousands of clones, with approximately 96% found just once. The sorted conventional CD4 T cells were gated as CD4+CD127+. CDR3 length equals 17 residues. The V segment lost 0 bases and the J segment 3 bases; nucleotides outside the gene matches: 8. Germline V gene data show CDR1 as SGHDT and CDR2 as YYEEEE. The clonotype comes from a human donor with AIRE deficiency. This chain uses TRBV5-6 with TRBJ2-1; 8 nucleotides align to TRBD2. Sequencing input: conventional CD4+ T cells sorted from PBMCs. Here the CDR3 reads CASSLALLAGSYNEQFF. CDR3 in DNA: TGTGCCAGCAGCTTGGCCTTATTAGCGGGGAGCTACAATGAGCAGTTCTTC.